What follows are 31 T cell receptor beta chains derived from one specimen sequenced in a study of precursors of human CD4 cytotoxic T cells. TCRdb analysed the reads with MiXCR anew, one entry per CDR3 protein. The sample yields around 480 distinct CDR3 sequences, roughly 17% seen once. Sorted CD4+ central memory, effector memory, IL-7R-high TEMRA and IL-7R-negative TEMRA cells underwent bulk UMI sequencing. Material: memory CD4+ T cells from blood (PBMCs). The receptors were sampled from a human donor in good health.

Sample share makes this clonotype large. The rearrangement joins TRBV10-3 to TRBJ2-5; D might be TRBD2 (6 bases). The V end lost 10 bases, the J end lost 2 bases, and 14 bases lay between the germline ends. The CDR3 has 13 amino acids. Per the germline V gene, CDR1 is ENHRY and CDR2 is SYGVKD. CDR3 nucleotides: TGTGCCACTTGCCGGGACTCGCAAGAGACCCAGTACTTC. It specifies CATCRDSQETQYF.

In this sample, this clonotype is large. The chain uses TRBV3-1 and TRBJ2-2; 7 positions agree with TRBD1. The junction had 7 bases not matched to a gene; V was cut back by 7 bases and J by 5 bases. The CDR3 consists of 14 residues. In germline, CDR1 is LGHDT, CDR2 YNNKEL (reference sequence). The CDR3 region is CASNMGQRTGELFF. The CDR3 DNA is TGTGCCAGCAATATGGGACAGAGGACCGGGGAGCTGTTTTTT. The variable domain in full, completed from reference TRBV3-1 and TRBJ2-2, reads DTAVSQTPKYLVTQMGNDKSIKCEQNLGHDTMYWYKQDSKKFLKIMFSYNNKELIINETVPNRFSPKSPDKAHLNLHINSLELGDSAVYFCASNMGQRTGELFFGEGSRLTVL.

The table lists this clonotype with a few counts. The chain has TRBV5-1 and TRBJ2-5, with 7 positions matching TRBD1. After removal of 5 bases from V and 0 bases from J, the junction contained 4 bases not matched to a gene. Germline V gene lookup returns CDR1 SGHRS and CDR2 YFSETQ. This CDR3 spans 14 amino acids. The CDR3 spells CASSLGTDQETQYF. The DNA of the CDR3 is TGCGCCAGCAGTCTGGGGACAGACCAAGAGACCCAGTACTTC.

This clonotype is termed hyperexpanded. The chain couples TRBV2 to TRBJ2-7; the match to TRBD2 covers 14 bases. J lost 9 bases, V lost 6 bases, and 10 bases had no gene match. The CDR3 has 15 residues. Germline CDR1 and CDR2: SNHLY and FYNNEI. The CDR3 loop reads CASRWGLAGEALQYF. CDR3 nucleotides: TGTGCCAGCAGATGGGGACTAGCGGGGGAGGCTTTGCAGTACTTC.

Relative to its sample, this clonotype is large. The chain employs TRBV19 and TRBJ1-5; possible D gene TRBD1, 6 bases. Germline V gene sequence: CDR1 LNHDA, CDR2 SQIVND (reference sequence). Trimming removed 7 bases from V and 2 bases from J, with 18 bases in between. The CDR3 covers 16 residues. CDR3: CASTNYAGAGNQPQHF. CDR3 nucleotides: TGTGCCAGTACCAATTACGCAGGGGCAGGCAATCAGCCCCAGCATTTT.

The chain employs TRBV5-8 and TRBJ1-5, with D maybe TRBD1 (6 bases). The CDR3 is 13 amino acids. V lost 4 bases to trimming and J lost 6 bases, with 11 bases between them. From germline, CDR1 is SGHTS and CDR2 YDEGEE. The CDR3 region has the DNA TGTGCCAGCAGCACACAGGGAGGTCAGCCCCAGCATTTT. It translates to CASSTQGGQPQHF.

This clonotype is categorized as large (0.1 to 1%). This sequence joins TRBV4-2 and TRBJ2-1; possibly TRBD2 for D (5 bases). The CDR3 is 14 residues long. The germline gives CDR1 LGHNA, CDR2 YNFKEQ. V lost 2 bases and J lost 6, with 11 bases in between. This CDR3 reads CASSQPSSSNEQFF. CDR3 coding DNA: TGTGCCAGCAGCCAACCCTCTAGCAGCAATGAGCAGTTCTTC.

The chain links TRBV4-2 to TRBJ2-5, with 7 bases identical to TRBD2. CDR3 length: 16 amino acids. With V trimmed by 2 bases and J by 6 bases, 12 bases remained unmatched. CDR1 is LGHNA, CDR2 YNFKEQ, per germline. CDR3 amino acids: CASSQSWRETQQTQYF. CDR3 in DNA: TGTGCCAGCAGCCAATCGTGGCGGGAGACTCAACAGACCCAGTACTTC.

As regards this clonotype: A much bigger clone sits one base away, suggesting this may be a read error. CDR3 nucleotides: TGTGTCAGCAGCTTAGCTAGAATAGCGGGAGCAGATACGCAGTATTTT. This sequence encodes CVSSLARIAGADTQYF. The chain recombines TRBV7-9 with TRBJ2-3; 9 bases fit TRBD2. Germline V gene data show CDR1 as SEHNR and CDR2 as FQNEAQ (reference sequence). The length of the CDR3 is 16 residues.

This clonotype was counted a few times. The CDR3 reads CSAGGKFYGSPLHF. CDR3 bases: TGCAGTGCAGGGGGAAAATTTTATGGTTCACCCCTCCACTTT. V is TRBV20-1 and J is TRBJ1-6; possibly TRBD1 for D (6 bases). Between the trimmed V and J ends, which lost 6 bases and 9 bases, there was a span of 18 bases. Germline V CDR1 and CDR2: DFQATT, SNEGSKA (reference sequence). The CDR3 consists of 14 residues.

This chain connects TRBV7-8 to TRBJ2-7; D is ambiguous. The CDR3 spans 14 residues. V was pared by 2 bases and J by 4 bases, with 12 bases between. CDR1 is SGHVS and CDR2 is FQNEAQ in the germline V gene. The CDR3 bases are TGTGCCAGCAGCTTAATGGACCTCAATTACGAGCAGTACTTC. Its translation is CASSLMDLNYEQYF. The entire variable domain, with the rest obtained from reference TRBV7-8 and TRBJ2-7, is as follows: GAGVSQSPRYKVAKRGQDVALRCDPISGHVSLFWYQQALGQGPEFLTYFQNEAQLDKSGLPSDRFFAERPEGSVSTLKIQRTQQEDSAVYLCASSLMDLNYEQYFGPGTRLTVT.

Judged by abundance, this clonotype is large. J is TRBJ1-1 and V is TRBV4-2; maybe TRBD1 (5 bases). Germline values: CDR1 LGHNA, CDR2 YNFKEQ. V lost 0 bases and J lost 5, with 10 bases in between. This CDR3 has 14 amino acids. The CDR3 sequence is CASSQEGRETEAFF. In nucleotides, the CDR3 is TGTGCCAGCAGCCAAGAGGGCAGGGAAACTGAAGCTTTCTTT.

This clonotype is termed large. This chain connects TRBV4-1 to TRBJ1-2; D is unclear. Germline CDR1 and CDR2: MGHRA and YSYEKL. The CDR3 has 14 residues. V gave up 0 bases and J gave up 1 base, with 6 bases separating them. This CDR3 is CASSQETGNYGYTF. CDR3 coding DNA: TGCGCCAGCAGCCAAGAGACCGGTAACTATGGCTACACCTTC.

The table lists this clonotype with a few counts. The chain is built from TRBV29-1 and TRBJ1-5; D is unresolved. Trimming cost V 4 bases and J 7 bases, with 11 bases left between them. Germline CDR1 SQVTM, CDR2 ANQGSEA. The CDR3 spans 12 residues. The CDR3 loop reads CSVGDPGQPQHF. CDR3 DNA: TGCAGCGTTGGAGACCCCGGCCAGCCCCAGCATTTT.

CDR3 amino acids: CASLRGGTDTQYF. In DNA form, the CDR3 reads TGTGCCAGCCTACGGGGGGGCACAGATACGCAGTATTTT. The chain employs TRBV6-2 or TRBV6-3 and TRBJ2-3; 7 bases are shared with TRBD2. V lost 8 bases to trimming and J lost 1 base; unmatched junction nucleotides: 3. This CDR3 region has 13 residues. CDR1 is MNHEY, CDR2 SVGEGT, per germline.

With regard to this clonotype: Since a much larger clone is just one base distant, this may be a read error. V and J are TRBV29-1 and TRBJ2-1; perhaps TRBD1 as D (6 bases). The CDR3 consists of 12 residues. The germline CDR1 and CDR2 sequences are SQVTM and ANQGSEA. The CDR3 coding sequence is TGCAGCGTTTGGACAGACTACAATGAGCATTTCTTC. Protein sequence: CSVWTDYNEHFF.

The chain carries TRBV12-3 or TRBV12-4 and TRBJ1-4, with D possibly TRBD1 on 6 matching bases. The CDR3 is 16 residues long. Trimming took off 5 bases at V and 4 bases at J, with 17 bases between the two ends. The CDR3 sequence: CASSKTLGAGNEKLFF. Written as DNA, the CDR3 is TGTGCCAGCAGTAAGACCCTGGGGGCGGGTAATGAAAAACTGTTTTTT.

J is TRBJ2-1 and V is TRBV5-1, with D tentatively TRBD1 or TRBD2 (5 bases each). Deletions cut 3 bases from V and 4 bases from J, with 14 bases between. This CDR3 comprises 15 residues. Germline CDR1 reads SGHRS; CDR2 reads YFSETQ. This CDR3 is CASSSEGHGYNEQFF. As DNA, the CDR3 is TGCGCCAGCAGCTCCGAGGGGCACGGATACAATGAGCAGTTCTTC.

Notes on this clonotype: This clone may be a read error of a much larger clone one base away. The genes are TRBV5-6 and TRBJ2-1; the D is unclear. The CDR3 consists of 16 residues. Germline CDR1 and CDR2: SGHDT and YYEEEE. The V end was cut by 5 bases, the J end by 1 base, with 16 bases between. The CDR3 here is CASSTTFVGSYNEQFF. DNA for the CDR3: TGTGCCAGCAGTACGACCTTTGTGGGGTCCTACAATGAGCAGTTCTTC.

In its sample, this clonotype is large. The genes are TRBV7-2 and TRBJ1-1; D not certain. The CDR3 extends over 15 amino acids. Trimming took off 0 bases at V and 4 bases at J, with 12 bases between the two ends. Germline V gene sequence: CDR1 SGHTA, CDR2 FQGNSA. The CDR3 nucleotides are TGTGCCAGCAGCTTAGCAGGAGGGATCGGCACTGAAGCTTTCTTT. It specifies CASSLAGGIGTEAFF.

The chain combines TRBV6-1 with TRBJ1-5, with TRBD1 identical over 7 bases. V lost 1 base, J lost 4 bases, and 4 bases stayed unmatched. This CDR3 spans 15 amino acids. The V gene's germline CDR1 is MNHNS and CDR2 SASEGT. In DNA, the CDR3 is TGTGCCAGCAGTGAAGATTGGACAGGAAATCAGCCCCAGCATTTT. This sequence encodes CASSEDWTGNQPQHF.

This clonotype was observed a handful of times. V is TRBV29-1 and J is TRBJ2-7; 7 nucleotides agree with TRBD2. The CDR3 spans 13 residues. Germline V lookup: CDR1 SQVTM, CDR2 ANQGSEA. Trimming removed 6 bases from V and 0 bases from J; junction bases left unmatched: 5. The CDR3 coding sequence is TGCAGCGTCCGGGACTACCGCTCCTACGAGCAGTACTTC. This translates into CSVRDYRSYEQYF.

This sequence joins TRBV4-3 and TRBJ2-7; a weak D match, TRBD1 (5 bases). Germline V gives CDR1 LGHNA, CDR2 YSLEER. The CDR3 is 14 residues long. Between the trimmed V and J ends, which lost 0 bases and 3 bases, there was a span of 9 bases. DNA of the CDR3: TGCGCCAGCAGCCAAGACAGGGCAGGCTACGAGCAGTACTTC. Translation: CASSQDRAGYEQYF.

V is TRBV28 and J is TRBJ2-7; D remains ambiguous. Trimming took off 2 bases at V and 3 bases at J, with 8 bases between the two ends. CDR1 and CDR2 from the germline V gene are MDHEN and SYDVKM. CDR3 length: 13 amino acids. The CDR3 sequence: CASSLGPLYEQYF. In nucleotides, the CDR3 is TGTGCCAGCAGTTTAGGGCCGCTCTACGAGCAGTACTTC.

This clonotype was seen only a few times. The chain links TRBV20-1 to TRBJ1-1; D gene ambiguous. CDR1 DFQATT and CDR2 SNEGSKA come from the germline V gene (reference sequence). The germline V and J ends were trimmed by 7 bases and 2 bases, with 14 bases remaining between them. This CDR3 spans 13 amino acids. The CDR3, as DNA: TGCAGTGTTCTCAAATCTGACAACACTGAAGCTTTCTTT. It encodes CSVLKSDNTEAFF.

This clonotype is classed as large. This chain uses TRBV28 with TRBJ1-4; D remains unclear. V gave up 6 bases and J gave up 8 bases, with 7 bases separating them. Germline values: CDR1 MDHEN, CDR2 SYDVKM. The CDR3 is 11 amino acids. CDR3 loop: CASRAGEKLFF. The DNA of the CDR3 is TGTGCCAGCAGGGCGGGGGAAAAACTGTTTTTT.

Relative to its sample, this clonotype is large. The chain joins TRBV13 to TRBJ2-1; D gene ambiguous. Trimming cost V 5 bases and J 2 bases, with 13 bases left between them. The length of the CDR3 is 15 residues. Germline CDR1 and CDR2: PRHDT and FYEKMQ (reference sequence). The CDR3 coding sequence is TGTGCCAGCAGCCCCCGAAGGCAGACCTACAATGAGCAGTTCTTC. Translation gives CASSPRRQTYNEQFF.

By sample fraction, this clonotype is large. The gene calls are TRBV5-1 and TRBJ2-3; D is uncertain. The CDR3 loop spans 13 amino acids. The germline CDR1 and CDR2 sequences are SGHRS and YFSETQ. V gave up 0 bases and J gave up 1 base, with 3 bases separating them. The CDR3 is CASSLGGTDTQYF. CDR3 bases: TGCGCCAGCAGCTTGGGTGGCACAGATACGCAGTATTTT.

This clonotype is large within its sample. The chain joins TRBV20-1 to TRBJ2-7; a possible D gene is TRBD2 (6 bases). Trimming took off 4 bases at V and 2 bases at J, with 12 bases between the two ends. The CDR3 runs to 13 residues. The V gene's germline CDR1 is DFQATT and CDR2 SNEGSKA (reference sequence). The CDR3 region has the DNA TGCAGTGCTAAAACCGGGGGACCCTACGAGCAGTACTTC. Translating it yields CSAKTGGPYEQYF.

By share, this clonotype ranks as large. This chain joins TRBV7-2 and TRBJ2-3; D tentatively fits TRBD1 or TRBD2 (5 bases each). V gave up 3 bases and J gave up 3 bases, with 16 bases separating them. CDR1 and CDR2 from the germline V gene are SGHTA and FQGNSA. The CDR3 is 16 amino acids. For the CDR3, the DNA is TGTGCCAGCAGCTTTGGGGCTAGCTTATGGACAGATACGCAGTATTTT. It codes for CASSFGASLWTDTQYF.

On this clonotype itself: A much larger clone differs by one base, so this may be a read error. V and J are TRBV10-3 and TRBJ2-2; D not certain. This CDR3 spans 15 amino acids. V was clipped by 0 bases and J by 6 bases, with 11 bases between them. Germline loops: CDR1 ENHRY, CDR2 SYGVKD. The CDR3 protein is CAISESTDVAGELFF. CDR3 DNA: TGTGCCATCAGTGAGTCGACCGATGTCGCCGGGGAGCTGTTTTTT.